The 11 T cell receptor beta chains reported below all come from one sample, sequenced in a study of beta chain features in type 1 diabetes. Since all of the isolated RNA was reverse transcribed, expressed TCRB transcripts were what got sequenced. Data came from immunoSEQ multiplex PCR; TCRdb stores just in-frame clones and leaves some out. Of 400,000 to 550,000 clones in the sample, over 10% are singletons; the top ten hold roughly 0.046%. Sequencing input: naive CD4+ T cells from blood. The receptors come from a young woman in good health.

The chain couples TRBV5-1 to TRBJ2-3; D is tentatively TRBD1 or TRBD2 (6 bases each). This CDR3 is 15 amino acids long. The V end lost 7 bases, the J end lost 2 bases, and 17 bases lay between the germline ends. Germline assignment: CDR1 SGHRS and CDR2 YFSETQ. The CDR3 protein is CASHHGGVDTDTQYF. For the CDR3, the DNA is TGCGCCAGCCACCACGGGGGCGTTGACACAGATACGCAGTATTTT.

This sequence joins TRBV5-1 and TRBJ2-1, with D possibly matching TRBD2 (6 bases). Germline V gene sequence: CDR1 SGHRS, CDR2 YFSETQ. Trimming took off 5 bases at V and 4 bases at J, with 13 bases between the two ends. The CDR3 is made up of 14 amino acids. CDR3 region: CASRMAGPYNEQFF. The CDR3 nucleotides read TGCGCCAGCAGAATGGCGGGGCCTTACAATGAGCAGTTCTTC.

CDR3 in amino acids: CASSFRGETQYF. The CDR3 DNA sequence: TGTGCCAGCAGCTTTAGGGGAGAGACCCAGTACTTC. The chain joins TRBV5-6 to TRBJ2-5; weak D call: TRBD1 (5 bases). Trimming took 2 bases from V and 4 from J, leaving 6 bases between them. This CDR3 has 12 residues. The germline CDR1 and CDR2 sequences are SGHDT and YYEEEE.

This clone has just a few counts. The V and J genes are TRBV25-1 and TRBJ2-7; 7 bases fit TRBD1. The junction had 3 bases not matched to a gene; V was cut back by 7 bases and J by 0 bases. The germline CDR1 and CDR2 sequences are MGHDK and SYGVNS. This CDR3 region has 13 residues. The CDR3 loop reads CASIDRASYEQYF. The CDR3 region has the DNA TGTGCCAGCATAGACAGGGCCTCCTACGAGCAGTACTTC.

This chain links TRBV19 with TRBJ2-1; D might be TRBD1 (5 bases). Trimming took 0 bases from V and 6 from J, leaving 15 bases between them. The V gene's germline CDR1 is LNHDA and CDR2 SQIVND (reference sequence). This CDR3 spans 16 amino acids. Written as DNA, the CDR3 is TGTGCCAGTAGTATAGAGACCGCAGGGTGGGGCAATGAGCAGTTCTTC. It is translated as CASSIETAGWGNEQFF.

The CDR3 nucleotides read TGTGCCAGCAGCGGGTGGCGGAAACAAGAGACCCAGTACTTC. This gives the protein CASSGWRKQETQYF. The chain employs TRBV25-1 and TRBJ2-5; D call uncertain. This CDR3 comprises 14 residues. Germline V lookup: CDR1 MGHDK, CDR2 SYGVNS. Between the trimmed V and J ends, which lost 6 bases and 2 bases, there was a span of 13 bases.

This clone turned up a few times. The chain couples TRBV18 to TRBJ1-6; a weak D match, TRBD1 (5 bases). V was trimmed by 5 bases and J by 12 bases, leaving 14 bases between them. The CDR3 totals 13 residues. The germline CDR1 and CDR2 sequences are KGHSH and LQKENI. CDR3 sequence: CASSEVGLEPLHF. CDR3 DNA sequence: TGTGCCAGCTCAGAAGTGGGACTCGAACCCCTCCACTTT.

In this sample, this clone turned up a few times. The genes are TRBV12-5 and TRBJ2-7; 7 bases line up with TRBD1. CDR1 LGHNT and CDR2 FRNRAP come from the germline V gene. This CDR3 comprises 16 residues. After removal of 2 bases from V and 4 bases from J, the junction contained 11 bases not matched to a gene. CDR3 sequence (DNA): TGTGCTAGTGGTTTGAACCCAGAAGGGACAGCTTACGAGCAGTACGTC. Amino acid sequence: CASGLNPEGTAYEQYV.

A few counts support this clone. V gene TRBV18 combines with J gene TRBJ2-3; 8 bases are a match to TRBD1. CDR1 is KGHSH and CDR2 is LQKENI in the germline V gene. The CDR3 covers 15 residues. With 5 bases clipped from V and 2 bases from J, the junction kept 6 bases outside the gene matches. CDR3 sequence reads: CASSEDRGPTDTQYF. CDR3 nucleotide sequence: TGTGCCAGCTCAGAAGACAGGGGCCCCACAGATACGCAGTATTTT.

This clone was observed once. The rearrangement joins TRBV19 to TRBJ2-5; TRBD2 aligns across 11 bases. J lost 5 bases, V lost 1 base, and 9 bases had no gene match. Looked up from germline, CDR1 is LNHDA and CDR2 is SQIVND (reference sequence). This CDR3 is built from 17 residues. The CDR3: CASSIVGLAGRRETQYF. CDR3 nucleotide sequence: TGTGCCAGTAGTATAGTCGGACTAGCGGGCCGTCGGGAGACCCAGTACTTC.

This clone showed up just a few times. This sequence joins TRBV15 and TRBJ2-7, with 7 bases fitting TRBD1. CDR3 size: 14 residues. Germline V gene data show CDR1 as LNHNV and CDR2 as YYDKDF (reference sequence). V dropped 5 bases and J dropped 3; count of bases not matched to a gene: 7. The CDR3 DNA reads as TGTGCCACCAGCCGAGGCCGACAGGGCTACGAGCAGTACTTC. Protein product: CATSRGRQGYEQYF.